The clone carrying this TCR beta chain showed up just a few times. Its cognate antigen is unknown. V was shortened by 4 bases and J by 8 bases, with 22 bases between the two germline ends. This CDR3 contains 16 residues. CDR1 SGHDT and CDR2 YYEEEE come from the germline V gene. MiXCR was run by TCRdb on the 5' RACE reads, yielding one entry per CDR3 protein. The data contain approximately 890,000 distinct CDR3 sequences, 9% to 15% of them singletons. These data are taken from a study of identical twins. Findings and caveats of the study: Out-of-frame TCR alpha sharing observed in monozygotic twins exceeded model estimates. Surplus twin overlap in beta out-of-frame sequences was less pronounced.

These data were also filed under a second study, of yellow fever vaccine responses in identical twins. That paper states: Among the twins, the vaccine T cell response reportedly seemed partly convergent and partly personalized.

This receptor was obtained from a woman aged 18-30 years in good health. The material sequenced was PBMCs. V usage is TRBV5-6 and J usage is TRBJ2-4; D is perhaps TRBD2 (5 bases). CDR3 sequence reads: CASSPRLKSPGDIQYF. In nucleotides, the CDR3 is TGTGCCAGCAGCCCTCGCCTAAAGTCCCCCGGGGACATTCAGTACTTC.